This T cell receptor (beta chain) appears in the sequencing data of a study of shared clonotypes between healthy human individuals. Study-level information: Plates per donor: three CD4 naive, three CD4 memory, two CD8 naive, one CD8 memory.

As concerns this clone: Antigen specificity is unknown. The identical CDR3 is also encoded by other nucleotide sequences in the sample.

Only CD45RO-negative cells positively selected for CCR7 counted as naive CD8 cells, so terminally differentiated effector memory CD45RA+ cells were excluded. Those who donated, Caucasian adults without exception, all lived in Nashville, Tennessee. TCRdb keeps only in-frame clones here, not all; method: immunoSEQ multiplex PCR. The profile shows around 600,000 clones, approximately 95% of them singletons. From germline, CDR1 is SGHRS and CDR2 YFSETQ. CDR3 length: 15 amino acids. V was pared by 0 bases and J by 0 bases, with 6 bases between. General study findings and limits: Of the naive CD4 clonotypes, approximately 5% were shared across several donors.

The clonotype originates from a woman aged 25 to 39 in good health. The sequenced sample was naive CD8+ T cells sorted from blood. The chain combines TRBV5-1 with TRBJ1-4, with no clear D. CDR3: CASSLGTATNEKLFF. The CDR3 nucleotides are TGCGCCAGCAGCTTGGGCACAGCAACTAATGAAAAACTGTTTTTT.